Listed below are T cell receptor beta chains from one sample, sequenced in a study of response to subunit inactivated influenza vaccine. TCRdb called the RT-PCR reads again in MiXCR, with one record for every CDR3 protein. The sample shows under 950,000 distinct CDR3 sequences, 21% of them seen only once. Sequenced here: PBMCs from blood, sampled 5 to 6 days after vaccination. These receptors originate from a man aged 45-65 years who received an inactivated influenza vaccine. The CDR3 runs from the conserved cysteine through the conserved F or W.

>TRBJ2-1|TRBV24-1
CATSLGTLSYNEQFF
>TRBJ2-1|TRBV28
CASSVAGGLDNEQFF
>TRBJ1-2|TRBV28
CASSFSGGDYGYTF
>TRBJ2-5|TRBV2
CASSVPVAEETQYF
>TRBJ2-1|TRBV7-8
CASQTSGSYNEQFF
>TRBJ1-2|TRBV4-3
CASSRDNNYGYTF
>TRBJ2-1|TRBV20-1
CRGLAGGSEQFF
>TRBJ2-1|TRBV24-1
CATSDFKSAGNNEQFF
>TRBJ1-2|TRBV5-1
CASSLGELGANYGYTF
>TRBJ2-3|TRBV5-6
CASSFDRIADTQYF
>TRBJ2-7|TRBV15
CATSRDLFSSGNYEQYF
>TRBJ2-1|TRBV12-3/TRBV12-4
CASTLGGQDEQFF
>TRBJ2-3|TRBV11-1
CASSLGSWGLRETDTQYF
>TRBJ2-7|TRBV10-3
CAISDKGGASYEQYF
>TRBJ2-4|TRBV10-3
CAISESIGANIQYF
>TRBJ2-3|TRBV24-1
CATSDLQRVGDTQYF